The rows below give T cell receptor beta chains drawn from one sample of a study of T cell clonotyping in hematopoietic cell transplantation. TCRdb keeps only in-frame clones here, not all; method: immunoSEQ multiplex PCR. Here the sample spans over 6,000 clones, about 87% being singletons. Sequenced material: peripheral blood mononuclear cells, taken 100 days after allogeneic stem cell transplant. These receptors were taken from a female patient in her 40s who had an allogeneic stem cell transplant from a related donor, so the T cells may come from the graft donor. Some clones in this sample may be carry-over from other donors' samples. The CDR3 runs from the conserved cysteine through the conserved F or W. The D gene is left open where the match is weak. The listing skips clone size in some rows; elsewhere it reads once, few, many or a size class.

abundance: NA
v_gene: TRBV27
j_gene: TRBJ1-2
d_gene: NA
CDR3aa: CASSLRGYGYTF
CDR3nt: TGTGCCAGCAGTTTGAGAGGCTATGGCTACACCTTC

abundance: once
v_gene: TRBV6-6
j_gene: TRBJ2-2
d_gene: NA
CDR3aa: CASSTGQPPGELFF
CDR3nt: TGTGCCAGCAGTACGGGTCAGCCTCCCGGGGAGCTGTTTTTT

abundance: NA
v_gene: TRBV14
j_gene: TRBJ2-3
d_gene: TRBD1
CDR3aa: CASSQERAGGTQYF
CDR3nt: TGTGCCAGCAGCCAAGAACGGGCAGGGGGTACGCAGTATTTT

abundance: once
v_gene: TRBV18
j_gene: TRBJ1-2
d_gene: NA
CDR3aa: CASSTSSGKSNYGYTF
CDR3nt: TGTGCCAGCTCAACTTCGTCAGGGAAATCTAACTATGGCTACACCTTC

abundance: NA
v_gene: TRBV28
j_gene: TRBJ1-2
d_gene: NA
CDR3aa: CASYAGHNYGYTF
CDR3nt: TGTGCCAGCTACGCCGGACACAACTATGGCTACACCTTC

abundance: NA
v_gene: TRBV10-2
j_gene: TRBJ2-7
d_gene: NA
CDR3aa: CASSGEGGYEQYF
CDR3nt: TGCGCCAGTAGTGGAGAAGGGGGGTACGAGCAGTACTTC

abundance: NA
v_gene: TRBV18
j_gene: TRBJ2-1
d_gene: NA
CDR3aa: CASSPPGEQFF
CDR3nt: TGTGCCAGCTCACCACCGGGGGAGCAGTTCTTC

abundance: NA
v_gene: TRBV28
j_gene: TRBJ2-1
d_gene: TRBD2
CDR3aa: CASSLGAGRSEQFF
CDR3nt: TGTGCCAGCAGTTTAGGAGCGGGACGGTCTGAGCAGTTCTTC

abundance: NA
v_gene: TRBV30
j_gene: TRBJ2-2
d_gene: TRBD2
CDR3aa: CAWSVREAGELFF
CDR3nt: TGTGCCTGGAGTGTACGGGAGGCCGGGGAGCTGTTTTTT

abundance: NA
v_gene: TRBV5-1
j_gene: TRBJ2-1
d_gene: NA
CDR3aa: CASSSPTGEGASYNEQFF
CDR3nt: TGCGCCAGCAGCTCCCCGACAGGGGAGGGGGCCTCCTACAATGAGCAGTTCTTC

abundance: NA
v_gene: TRBV6-5
j_gene: TRBJ1-5
d_gene: NA
CDR3aa: CASSEGNGQPQHF
CDR3nt: TGTGCCAGCTCAGAGGGGAATGGTCAGCCCCAGCATTTT

abundance: NA
v_gene: TRBV5-4
j_gene: TRBJ2-7
d_gene: NA
CDR3aa: CASKGGGPSSEQYF
CDR3nt: TGTGCCAGCAAAGGGGGAGGCCCTTCTTCCGAGCAGTACTTC

abundance: NA
v_gene: TRBV9
j_gene: TRBJ1-1
d_gene: NA
CDR3aa: CASSVETGKEAFF
CDR3nt: TGTGCCAGCAGCGTAGAGACGGGGAAAGAAGCTTTCTTT

abundance: NA
v_gene: TRBV6-5
j_gene: TRBJ1-1
d_gene: NA
CDR3aa: CASRGESRGTEAFF
CDR3nt: TGTGCCAGCAGGGGGGAGTCCCGGGGAACTGAAGCTTTCTTT

abundance: NA
v_gene: TRBV28
j_gene: TRBJ2-7
d_gene: NA
CDR3aa: CASTPGLVTEQYF
CDR3nt: TGTGCCAGCACCCCGGGACTCGTCACCGAGCAGTACTTC

abundance: NA
v_gene: TRBV6-4
j_gene: TRBJ2-3
d_gene: NA
CDR3aa: CASGGPRGGRGSTDTQYF
CDR3nt: TGTGCCAGCGGGGGCCCACGAGGGGGGCGGGGGTCCACAGATACGCAGTATTTT

abundance: NA
v_gene: TRBV5-6
j_gene: TRBJ2-7
d_gene: NA
CDR3aa: CASSFSDAMYEQYF
CDR3nt: TGTGCCAGTAGCTTCTCTGATGCCATGTACGAGCAGTACTTC

abundance: NA
v_gene: TRBV11-2
j_gene: TRBJ1-1
d_gene: NA
CDR3aa: CASSLYRGGNTEAFF
CDR3nt: TGTGCCAGCAGCTTATACCGAGGAGGAAACACTGAAGCTTTCTTT

abundance: NA
v_gene: TRBV2
j_gene: TRBJ2-2
d_gene: NA
CDR3aa: CASSELDAGELFF
CDR3nt: TGTGCCAGCAGTGAACTAGACGCCGGGGAGCTGTTTTTT

abundance: once
v_gene: TRBV30
j_gene: TRBJ2-7
d_gene: TRBD2
CDR3aa: CAWSVQREPYEQYF
CDR3nt: TGTGCCTGGAGTGTCCAGCGGGAGCCCTACGAGCAGTACTTC

abundance: NA
v_gene: TRBV2
j_gene: TRBJ2-1
d_gene: TRBD2
CDR3aa: CASRGLAIEQFF
CDR3nt: TGTGCCAGCCGGGGACTAGCGATTGAGCAGTTCTTC

abundance: NA
v_gene: TRBV7-2
j_gene: TRBJ2-5
d_gene: NA
CDR3aa: CASSLGGGPRETQYF
CDR3nt: TGTGCCAGCAGCTTAGGGGGCGGGCCGCGGGAGACCCAGTACTTC

abundance: NA
v_gene: TRBV29-1
j_gene: TRBJ1-2
d_gene: TRBD1
CDR3aa: CSAGTGNYGYTF
CDR3nt: TGCAGCGCAGGGACAGGGAACTATGGCTACACCTTC

abundance: NA
v_gene: TRBV7-2
j_gene: TRBJ1-5
d_gene: NA
CDR3aa: CASSLGVNQPQHF
CDR3nt: TGTGCCAGCAGCTTAGGAGTTAATCAGCCCCAGCATTTT

abundance: NA
v_gene: TRBV14
j_gene: TRBJ2-7
d_gene: NA
CDR3aa: CASSRLTQGQYF
CDR3nt: TGTGCCAGCAGCCGCCTCACCCAGGGGCAGTACTTC

abundance: NA
v_gene: TRBV30
j_gene: TRBJ1-5
d_gene: NA
CDR3aa: CAWSETGPSEPQHF
CDR3nt: TGTGCCTGGAGTGAAACAGGGCCGAGTGAGCCCCAGCATTTT

abundance: NA
v_gene: TRBV19
j_gene: TRBJ1-2
d_gene: TRBD1
CDR3aa: CASSRQGTYGYTF
CDR3nt: TGTGCCAGTAGTAGACAGGGGACCTATGGCTACACCTTC

abundance: NA
v_gene: TRBV28
j_gene: TRBJ2-3
d_gene: TRBD2
CDR3aa: CASSSWAGGSTDTQYF
CDR3nt: TGTGCCAGCAGCTCCTGGGCGGGAGGGAGCACAGATACGCAGTATTTT

abundance: NA
v_gene: TRBV25-1
j_gene: TRBJ2-2
d_gene: NA
CDR3aa: CASSEYIGADTGELFF
CDR3nt: TGTGCCAGCAGTGAATATATCGGGGCGGACACCGGGGAGCTGTTTTTT

abundance: once
v_gene: TRBV10-1
j_gene: TRBJ2-7
d_gene: NA
CDR3aa: CASSPGTRTPPSSYEQYF
CDR3nt: TGCGCCAGCAGTCCCGGGACACGGACTCCTCCGAGCTCGTACGAGCAGTACTTC

abundance: once
v_gene: TRBV7-3
j_gene: TRBJ1-1
d_gene: NA
CDR3aa: CASSLVGGGGTEAFF
CDR3nt: TGTGCCAGCAGCTTAGTCGGGGGCGGGGGCACTGAAGCTTTCTTT

abundance: few
v_gene: TRBV28
j_gene: TRBJ2-7
d_gene: TRBD2
CDR3aa: CASSLSGTYEQYF
CDR3nt: TGTGCCAGCAGTTTGAGCGGGACCTACGAGCAGTACTTC

abundance: NA
v_gene: TRBV19
j_gene: TRBJ2-7
d_gene: NA
CDR3aa: CASSIGGNYYEQYF
CDR3nt: TGTGCCAGTAGTATAGGGGGGAACTACTACGAGCAGTACTTC

abundance: NA
v_gene: TRBV9
j_gene: TRBJ2-7
d_gene: NA
CDR3aa: CASSPRGDGRPYEQYF
CDR3nt: TGTGCCAGCAGCCCGCGCGGGGACGGTCGACCCTACGAGCAGTACTTC

abundance: NA
v_gene: TRBV30
j_gene: TRBJ2-7
d_gene: NA
CDR3aa: CAWSLQSGEQYF
CDR3nt: TGTGCCTGGAGTCTCCAAAGTGGCGAGCAGTACTTC

abundance: NA
v_gene: TRBV6-6
j_gene: TRBJ2-5
d_gene: NA
CDR3aa: CASSLDAVGFETQYF
CDR3nt: TGTGCCAGCAGTTTGGACGCAGTTGGTTTCGAGACCCAGTACTTC

abundance: NA
v_gene: TRBV9
j_gene: TRBJ2-5
d_gene: NA
CDR3aa: CASSGGKGQETQYF
CDR3nt: TGTGCCAGCAGCGGCGGTAAAGGGCAAGAGACCCAGTACTTC

abundance: NA
v_gene: TRBV6-5
j_gene: TRBJ2-7
d_gene: NA
CDR3aa: CASSVTTGSSHEQYF
CDR3nt: TGTGCCAGCAGTGTCACCACAGGGTCGTCACACGAGCAGTACTTC

abundance: NA
v_gene: TRBV10-3
j_gene: TRBJ2-7
d_gene: NA
CDR3aa: CAISESLDNEQYF
CDR3nt: TGTGCCATCAGTGAGTCGCTGGACAACGAGCAGTACTTC

abundance: NA
v_gene: TRBV4-3
j_gene: TRBJ2-1
d_gene: NA
CDR3aa: CASSQDGGAVGYNEQFF
CDR3nt: TGCGCCAGCAGCCAAGATGGAGGAGCGGTCGGTTACAATGAGCAGTTCTTC

abundance: NA
v_gene: TRBV2
j_gene: TRBJ1-2
d_gene: NA
CDR3aa: CASSDVGGGYTF
CDR3nt: TGTGCCAGCAGTGATGTGGGTGGAGGCTACACCTTC

abundance: NA
v_gene: TRBV4-2
j_gene: TRBJ1-2
d_gene: TRBD1
CDR3aa: CASSQDRGLDGYTF
CDR3nt: TGTGCCAGCAGCCAAGATAGGGGGCTGGATGGCTACACCTTC

abundance: NA
v_gene: TRBV7-8
j_gene: TRBJ2-5
d_gene: TRBD2
CDR3aa: CASTFVLAGVRREETQYF
CDR3nt: TGTGCCAGCACCTTTGTTCTAGCGGGAGTCAGAAGGGAGGAGACCCAGTACTTC